The rows below give T cell receptor beta chains drawn from one sample of a study of shared clonotypes between healthy human individuals. Generated by immunoSEQ multiplex PCR, the TCRdb table keeps only in-frame clones and is missing some. The sample consists of over 2 million clones, 80% to 95% of them appearing once. The sequencing input was naive CD4+ T cells from PBMCs. The receptors shown here come from a man aged 18 to 30 in good health. Some clones in this sample may be carry-over from other donors' samples. Both conserved end residues are part of each CDR3. The D gene is left open where the match is weak. Expanded clones get a size class; other rows say once, few or many, or leave the size out.

>-|-|TRBJ1-4|TRBV10-3
TGTGCCATCAGTGAAAGGACAGCAACTAATGAAAAACTGTTTTTT
CAISERTATNEKLFF
>-|-|TRBJ2-3|TRBV7-8
TGTGCCAGCAGCCCACGGGACTCGAGTACAGATACGCAGTATTTT
CASSPRDSSTDTQYF
>-|-|TRBJ2-7|TRBV4-3
TGCGCCAGCAGCCCGCGGGACATCTCCTACGAGCAGTACTTC
CASSPRDISYEQYF
>-|TRBD1|TRBJ1-2|TRBV5-1
TGCGCCAGCAGCTTGGTGACAGGGGTCGGCTACACCTTC
CASSLVTGVGYTF
>-|TRBD2|TRBJ2-1|TRBV7-2
TGTGCCAGCAGATCCAGACTAGCGGGAGAGGATGAGCAGTTCTTC
CASRSRLAGEDEQFF
>once|TRBD1|TRBJ1-5|TRBV6-5
TGTGCCAGCAGACAGGGGTTGCATCAGCCCCAGCATTTT
CASRQGLHQPQHF
>few|TRBD2|TRBJ2-2|TRBV10-2
TGCGCCAGCAGACCGGGACTAGCGCGGACCGGGGAGCTGTTTTTT
CASRPGLARTGELFF
>once|-|TRBJ1-2|TRBV4-2
TGTGCCAGCAGCCAAGATCCAGGGCACAACTATGGCTACACCTTC
CASSQDPGHNYGYTF
>-|-|TRBJ2-4|TRBV11-2
TGTGCCAGCAGCTTGCGGGCCGTCTGGGGCAAAAACATTCAGTACTTC
CASSLRAVWGKNIQYF
>-|-|TRBJ2-7|TRBV6-5
TGTGCCAGCAGTCAGACCCAGGGGTACGAGCAGTACTTC
CASSQTQGYEQYF
>-|-|TRBJ1-1|TRBV6-5
TGTGCCAGCAGTTACGGGGGAACAACTGAAGCTTTCTTT
CASSYGGTTEAFF
>once|-|TRBJ1-2|TRBV5-8
TGTGCCAGCAGCTTGGATTCTGGGAGTGCCTCATTTGGCTACACCTTC
CASSLDSGSASFGYTF
>-|-|TRBJ1-5|TRBV10-1
TGCGCCAGCAGACCAGGGGCTAATCAGCCCCAGCATTTT
CASRPGANQPQHF
>-|-|TRBJ2-7|TRBV11-2
TGTGCCAGCAGCTTTTCCTCCTACGAGCAGTACTTC
CASSFSSYEQYF
>few|-|TRBJ1-1|TRBV2
TGTGCCAGCAATGCGGGTATTGTCACTGAAGCTTTCTTT
CASNAGIVTEAFF
>-|-|TRBJ2-5|TRBV5-1
TGCGCCAGCAGCCCGGGGACCGCTGCGGGGACCCAGTACTTC
CASSPGTAAGTQYF
>once|TRBD2|TRBJ2-7|TRBV11-2
TGTGCCAGCAGCTTTAGACTAGCGGGAGCGACTATAACCTACGAGCAGTACTTC
CASSFRLAGATITYEQYF
>-|-|TRBJ2-7|TRBV5-1
TGCGCCAGCAGCTTGAACGGGTTTACGTACGAGCAGTACTTC
CASSLNGFTYEQYF
>once|-|TRBJ2-1|TRBV29-1
TGCAGCGTTGAAGATCCCGCCCTCTTC
CSVEDPALF
>-|-|TRBJ1-3|TRBV9
TGTGCCAGCAGCGTAGGTCAGTTGGGGTCCGTCTATGGAAACACCATATATTTT
CASSVGQLGSVYGNTIYF
>-|-|TRBJ2-4|TRBV28
TGTGCCAGCAAGGGTGGCATTCAGTACTTC
CASKGGIQYF
>-|-|TRBJ2-2|TRBV27
TGTGCCAGCAGTTTATCGAGACCCAGGATGGAGCTGTTTTTT
CASSLSRPRMELFF
>-|-|TRBJ2-2|TRBV25-1
TGTGCCAGCAGTGCCGGGACGGTCGACACCGGGGAGCTGTTTTTT
CASSAGTVDTGELFF
>-|-|TRBJ2-5|TRBV7-2
TGTGCCAGCAGCTTAGGTTTCAGGGTGAAAGAGACCCAGTACTTC
CASSLGFRVKETQYF
>-|-|TRBJ2-3|TRBV7-8
TGTGCCAGCAGCTTAGGGGCGTACAGGAAGGTGGAAGATACGCAGTATTTT
CASSLGAYRKVEDTQYF
>-|TRBD2|TRBJ2-3|TRBV10-3
TGTGCCATCACTGGGACTAGCGGGAAAGGTGATACGCAGTATTTT
CAITGTSGKGDTQYF
>once|TRBD2|TRBJ2-5|TRBV28
TGTGCCAGCAGTTTTGCAGGGGCTAGCGGGATGGAGACCCAGTACTTC
CASSFAGASGMETQYF
>-|-|TRBJ2-5|TRBV29-1
TGCAGCGTGGCGGGGAAAGAGACCCAGTACTTC
CSVAGKETQYF
>-|-|TRBJ2-3|TRBV28
TGTGCCAGCAGTTCACAGGGGACGGGGGAAGATACGCAGTATTTT
CASSSQGTGEDTQYF
>-|-|TRBJ2-1|TRBV5-1
TGCGCCAGCAGCCTCGAGCGGGATGAGCAGTTCTTC
CASSLERDEQFF
>-|TRBD1|TRBJ1-2|TRBV27
TGTGCCAGCAGTTCGCAAGTGACAGGGGGTAGTGGCTACACCTTC
CASSSQVTGGSGYTF
>few|-|TRBJ2-1|TRBV7-9
TGTGCCAGCAGGAGACAGGGAGGGAATGAGCAGTTCTTC
CASRRQGGNEQFF
>-|TRBD1|TRBJ2-1|TRBV11-3
TGTGCCAGCAGCTTAGGAGCTAGGGCAGGGGGCTACAATGAGCAGTTCTTC
CASSLGARAGGYNEQFF
>-|-|TRBJ1-1|TRBV5-1
TGCGCCAGCAGCTTGGCCGGACTGTCGACGAAAGCTTTCTTT
CASSLAGLSTKAFF
>-|-|TRBJ2-3|TRBV6-1
TGTGCCAGCAGTGATCAGAGTGCTAGCACAGATACGCAGTATTTT
CASSDQSASTDTQYF
>-|-|TRBJ2-3|TRBV11-2
TGTGCCAGCAGCCATCAACTGCGAGCAGATACGCAGTATTTT
CASSHQLRADTQYF
>-|-|TRBJ2-7|TRBV2
TGTGCCAGCAGTGCGGAGCGGGCTTCCTACGAGCAGTACTTC
CASSAERASYEQYF
>-|TRBD1|TRBJ2-1|TRBV14
TGTGCCAGCAGCCAAGTGGCACAGGGGCTTGAGCAGTTCTTC
CASSQVAQGLEQFF
>once|TRBD1|TRBJ1-3|TRBV19
TGTGCCAGTAGTACCCGGACAGGGAGGGGAAACACCATATATTTT
CASSTRTGRGNTIYF
>-|TRBD1|TRBJ1-1|TRBV5-1
TGCGCCAGCAGCTTAGGACAGGGAAGGGGCACTGAAGCTTTCTTT
CASSLGQGRGTEAFF
>-|TRBD2|TRBJ2-7|TRBV19
TGTGCCAGTAGTAGAGGGGACCCTAGCGGGAGACCCTACGAGCAGTACTTC
CASSRGDPSGRPYEQYF
>-|-|TRBJ2-2|TRBV19
TGTGCCAGTATCGGGTCCTTAAACACCGGGGAGCTGTTTTTT
CASIGSLNTGELFF
>few|-|TRBJ1-1|TRBV29-1
TGCAGCGTTGCAAGAACAGAGAACACTGAAGCTTTCTTT
CSVARTENTEAFF
>-|-|TRBJ2-5|TRBV2
TGTGCCAGCAGTCGGCGGGATTCCCTCTTTGGTGCCCAGTACTTC
CASSRRDSLFGAQYF
>-|-|TRBJ2-7|TRBV11-2
TGTGCCAGCATCACACAGGGAAGCTACGAGCAGTACTTC
CASITQGSYEQYF
>-|-|TRBJ2-3|TRBV7-3
TGTGCCAGCAGCTTGGGCCCTCGGCGTGCTAGCACAGATACGCAGTATTTT
CASSLGPRRASTDTQYF
>once|-|TRBJ2-5|TRBV5-1
TGCGCCAGCAGCTCAACCAAGGACTACCAAGAGACCCAGTACTTC
CASSSTKDYQETQYF
>-|TRBD1|TRBJ2-3|TRBV2
TGTGCCAGCAGTCGGGGGACAGGGGATGCAGATACGCAGTATTTT
CASSRGTGDADTQYF
>-|TRBD2|TRBJ2-1|TRBV11-2
TGTGCCAGCAGCTTAGTAGCGGGAGTAGTCGATGAGCAGTTCTTC
CASSLVAGVVDEQFF
>-|TRBD2|TRBJ2-3|TRBV18
TGTGCCAGCTCACCCGGATCGGGAGGGGCAGATACGCAGTATTTT
CASSPGSGGADTQYF
>-|-|TRBJ1-1|TRBV7-8
TGTGCCAGCAGCTTAGTCACTGAAGCTTTCTTT
CASSLVTEAFF
>-|-|TRBJ1-2|TRBV27
TGTGCCAGCAGTTTCCTCGGTAGGAGCTATGGCTACACCTTC
CASSFLGRSYGYTF
>-|TRBD1|TRBJ2-7|TRBV6-1
TGTGCCAGCAGTGAAGAGGACAGGGTGAAGCAGTACTTC
CASSEEDRVKQYF